The present T cell receptor beta chain was sequenced within a study of cytomegalovirus exposure and HLA in healthy donors. Concerning this clone itself: Its antigen is undetermined.

The germline V gene has CDR1 MGHRA and CDR2 YSYEKL. The CDR3 has 18 amino acids. V was cut by 0 bases and J by 4 bases, with 19 bases left in between. There were likely unrecorded immune exposures, though donors were nominally healthy when sampled. PCR used 60 Vbeta primers and 13 Jbeta primers. Clones were read by immunoSEQ multiplex PCR, and TCRdb kept only the in-frame ones, dropping some. The sample yields fewer than 100,000 clones, around 80% seen once. Overall study findings and caveats: The authors listed approximately 160 TCR beta chains as cytomegalovirus-associated. Roughly uniform depth of sequencing across donors was assumed in presence/absence analyses. Analysis was carried out at a later point, and it linked a missense DCLRE1C variant to TCR beta V- and J-gene trimming.

The TCR originated in a male donor in good health and CMV-seropositive. The chain joins TRBV4-1 to TRBJ2-1, with D possibly matching TRBD2 (6 bases). Sequenced material: PBMCs. In nucleotides, the CDR3 is TGCGCCAGCAGCCAAGAGGAAGTTAGCGGACACGGATACAATGAGCAGTTCTTC. It codes for CASSQEEVSGHGYNEQFF.